These 30 T cell receptor beta chains share one sample of origin, sequenced in a study of blood T cells in healthy people across ages. It was with a sample-barcoded 5' primer and a J-beta primer mix that a second PCR of roughly 7 to 12 cycles was run. From the 5' RACE reads, TCRdb called clonotypes with MiXCR, one entry per CDR3 protein. Among about 690,000 distinct CDR3 sequences, 35% to 50% were seen once, and the ten largest hold approximately 29%. The sequenced sample consisted of blood. The receptors shown here come from a man older than 75 in good health.

This clonotype was recorded a few times. The rearrangement uses TRBV5-1 and TRBJ1-4; unclear D gene. Germline V gene sequence: CDR1 SGHRS, CDR2 YFSETQ. Trimming took off 0 bases at V and 6 bases at J, with 12 bases between the two ends. There are 15 residues in the CDR3. CDR3 amino acids: CASSLDGRKDEKLFF. The CDR3 nucleotides read TGCGCCAGCAGCTTGGATGGACGTAAGGATGAAAAACTGTTTTTT.

This clonotype was counted ten times or more. This chain uses TRBV20-1 with TRBJ2-3; 13 nucleotides match TRBD2. Trimming at V came to 4 bases and at J to 3 bases, leaving 1 base not matched to a gene. The CDR3 runs to 14 residues. Germline values: CDR1 DFQATT, CDR2 SNEGSKA (reference sequence). The CDR3 DNA reads as TGCAGTGCTAAGACTAGCGGGAGGACAGATACGCAGTATTTT. Protein sequence: CSAKTSGRTDTQYF.

This clonotype showed up just a few times. The gene calls are TRBV6-1 and TRBJ1-2; unclear D gene. Looked up from germline, CDR1 is MNHNS and CDR2 is SASEGT. The CDR3 is 14 residues long. The V end was cut by 2 bases, the J end by 3 bases, with 10 bases between. CDR3 nucleotide sequence: TGTGCCAGCAGTGAATCCCCCCAGGACTATGGCTACACCTTC. Its protein product is CASSESPQDYGYTF.

The rearrangement joins TRBV29-1 to TRBJ2-6; weak D call: TRBD1 (6 bases). Germline CDR1 SQVTM, CDR2 ANQGSEA. The V end was cut by 7 bases, the J end by 0 bases, with 22 bases between. The CDR3 is 18 amino acids. In DNA, the CDR3 is TGCAGCGATACAAGCCCGGGACACCCGATCTCTGGGGCCAACGTCCTGACTTTC. Translated: CSDTSPGHPISGANVLTF.

This chain joins TRBV7-9 and TRBJ2-5; D remains ambiguous. From germline, CDR1 is SEHNR and CDR2 FQNEAQ (reference sequence). Trimming shortened V by 2 bases and J by 4 bases, and 8 bases separated the two germline ends. This CDR3 contains 13 residues. CDR3 region: CASSLSRLETQYF. Here the CDR3 DNA reads TGTGCCAGCAGCTTAAGTCGACTAGAGACCCAGTACTTC. Full variable domain (rest looked up from reference TRBV7-9 and TRBJ2-5): DTGVSQNPRHKITKRGQNVTFRCDPISEHNRLYWYRQTLGQGPEFLTYFQNEAQLEKSRLLSDRFSAERPKGSFSTLEIQRTEQGDSAMYLCASSLSRLETQYFGPGTRLLVL.

This chain joins TRBV9 and TRBJ2-3, with 8 bases identical to TRBD2. In germline, CDR1 is SGDLS, CDR2 YYNGEE. With 0 bases clipped from V and 6 bases from J, the junction kept 6 bases outside the gene matches. This CDR3 spans 15 amino acids. CDR3 protein: CASSVDQRGLDTQYF. The CDR3 DNA sequence: TGTGCCAGCAGCGTAGACCAGCGGGGGTTGGATACGCAGTATTTT.

This clonotype was seen at least ten times. The rearrangement links TRBV6-1 to TRBJ1-2; the D gene is possibly TRBD1 (6 bases). Germline CDR1 reads MNHNS; CDR2 reads SASEGT. The V gene lost 1 base and the J gene lost 4 bases, with 10 bases spanning the gap. The CDR3 spans 14 residues. The CDR3 DNA reads as TGTGCCAGCAGTGAAGGTACAGGGCTCTATGGCTACACCTTC. Protein: CASSEGTGLYGYTF.

As to this clonotype: This may arise from a read error, as a much more abundant clone is one base away. CDR3 DNA: TGCAGCGTTGTTAGACAGGGAAGTTATGGCAACACCTTC. This translates into CSVVRQGSYGNTF. This chain uses TRBV29-1 with TRBJ1-2; 7 bases map to TRBD1. The CDR3 length is 13 residues. From germline, CDR1 is SQVTM and CDR2 ANQGSEA.

The chain joins TRBV10-1 to TRBJ2-5; D is perhaps TRBD2 (6 bases). The J call is uncertain, as TRBJ2-7 better fits the DNA end. CDR1 WNHNN and CDR2 SYGVQD come from the germline V gene (reference sequence). CDR3 size: 14 residues. CDR3 sequence reads: CASSRDRPGDEQYF. CDR3 in DNA: TGCGCCAGCTCACGGGACCGGCCGGGAGACGAGCAGTACTTC.

This clonotype appeared many times. The rearrangement uses TRBV4-1 and TRBJ2-3; the D gene is possibly TRBD1 (5 bases). Germline CDR1 and CDR2: MGHRA and YSYEKL. The CDR3 runs to 15 residues. V lost 0 bases and J lost 4, with 11 bases in between. The CDR3 sequence: CASSQEQGAADTQYF. In DNA form, the CDR3 reads TGCGCCAGCAGCCAAGAGCAGGGCGCGGCAGATACGCAGTATTTT.

This rearrangement joins TRBV7-6 to TRBJ1-1, with D tentatively TRBD1 (5 bases). The germline V and J ends were trimmed by 7 bases and 3 bases, with 18 bases remaining between them. This CDR3 comprises 15 residues. Germline CDR1 is SGHVS and CDR2 is FNYEAQ. The CDR3 DNA reads as TGTGCCAGCAACCCCGCGCGGGGGAGGCACACTGAAGCTTTCTTT. Translated: CASNPARGRHTEAFF.

Only a few counts were recorded for this clonotype. This chain connects TRBV18 to TRBJ2-7; 8 nucleotides match TRBD1. The V and J ends lost 4 bases and 7 bases, in that order; junction bases with no gene match: 12. This CDR3 has 15 residues. Per germline, CDR1 KGHSH and CDR2 LQKENI. CDR3 loop: CASSLRTGRGVEQYF. The CDR3 DNA reads TGTGCCAGCTCACTCCGGACAGGGAGAGGGGTGGAGCAGTACTTC.

V usage is TRBV5-1 and J usage is TRBJ1-1; 10 nucleotides agree with TRBD1. The CDR3 runs 14 residues. Losses at the gene ends were 6 bases for V and 6 bases for J; bases not matched to a gene: 8. Germline loops: CDR1 SGHRS, CDR2 YFSETQ. The CDR3 here is CASKLRQGASEAFF. The DNA for the CDR3 is TGCGCCAGCAAATTACGACAGGGGGCTTCTGAAGCTTTCTTT.

This clonotype has only a few counts. Here the CDR3 reads CASSLVQGDYEQFF. The CDR3 nucleotides read TGTGCCAGCAGCTTGGTACAGGGTGACTATGAGCAGTTCTTC. V is TRBV5-4 and J is TRBJ2-1, with D possibly matching TRBD1 (6 bases). This CDR3 is 14 amino acids long. Germline-derived CDR1 and CDR2 are SGHNT and YYREEE (reference sequence). The ends were cut back, 0 bases at V and 8 bases at J, with 12 bases in the middle.

This clonotype appeared a few times. The chain employs TRBV6-5 and TRBJ2-4, with a possible D match to TRBD2 (6 bases). The CDR3 totals 16 residues. V shed 0 bases and J shed 0 bases, with 9 bases lying between them. From germline, CDR1 is MNHEY and CDR2 SVGAGI. CDR3 region: CASSYSREGAKNIQYF. The CDR3 coding sequence is TGTGCCAGCAGTTACTCGCGGGAAGGAGCCAAAAACATTCAGTACTTC.

This chain connects TRBV4-2 to TRBJ2-1; 8 bases are shared with TRBD2. V dropped 5 bases and J dropped 8; count of bases not matched to a gene: 8. Germline V gene lookup returns CDR1 LGHNA and CDR2 YNFKEQ. CDR3 length: 14 amino acids. CDR3 amino acids: CASSNTGGVDEQFF. For the CDR3, the DNA is TGTGCCAGCAGCAACACGGGAGGGGTCGATGAGCAGTTCTTC.

The gene calls are TRBV6-2 or TRBV6-3 and TRBJ2-7; TRBD1 is a possible D gene (5 bases). CDR1 and CDR2 (germline): MNHEY, SVGEGT. The CDR3 contains 14 residues. Trimming shortened V by 6 bases and J by 3 bases, and 15 bases separated the two germline ends. CDR3 sequence (DNA): TGTGCCAGCAGGGAACAGGTGGCAATCTACGAGCAGTACTTC. Translation gives CASREQVAIYEQYF.

V gene TRBV24-1 combines with J gene TRBJ2-6; D may be TRBD1 (6 bases). The V gene lost 2 bases and the J gene lost 4 bases, with 14 bases spanning the gap. Germline values: CDR1 KGHDR, CDR2 SFDVKD. The CDR3 runs 17 residues. In DNA form, the CDR3 reads TGTGCCACCAGTGATTCCCAGGGGAATCCAGGGGCCAACGTCCTGACTTTC. This codes for CATSDSQGNPGANVLTF.

This clonotype was seen once. The chain joins TRBV15 to TRBJ1-2; 7 bases align to TRBD1. The germline V gene encodes CDR1 LNHNV and CDR2 YYDKDF (reference sequence). This CDR3 has 14 amino acids. With V trimmed by 5 bases and J by 5 bases, 8 bases remained unmatched. In DNA, the CDR3 is TGTGCCACCAGCGGTCAGGGGGTTCTTTATGGCTACACCTTC. This encodes CATSGQGVLYGYTF.

This chain uses TRBV20-1 with TRBJ1-5; D is ambiguous. CDR1 is DFQATT and CDR2 is SNEGSKA in the germline V gene (reference sequence). Trimming pared 6 bases from V and 0 bases from J, leaving 9 bases between. The CDR3 spans 13 residues. The CDR3 reads CSAIVNSNQPQHF. In DNA, the CDR3 is TGCAGTGCCATAGTGAATAGCAATCAGCCCCAGCATTTT.

This chain joins TRBV10-3 and TRBJ2-5; 7 bases match TRBD2. This CDR3 has 16 amino acids. Trimming removed 3 bases from V and 2 bases from J; junction bases left unmatched: 9. CDR1 is ENHRY, CDR2 SYGVKD, per germline. The CDR3 DNA sequence: TGTGCCATCAGTGACCAAGCCAAAGCGGGGCAAGAGACCCAGTACTTC. This translates into CAISDQAKAGQETQYF.

J is TRBJ1-2 and V is TRBV28; maybe TRBD1 (5 bases). V was cut by 5 bases and J by 8 bases, with 21 bases left in between. This CDR3 has 15 residues. The germline CDR1 and CDR2 sequences are MDHEN and SYDVKM. The CDR3 sequence: CASSVTVGRKGGYTF. The CDR3 DNA is TGTGCCAGCAGTGTCACAGTGGGGCGCAAAGGGGGCTACACCTTC.

This rearrangement joins TRBV20-1 to TRBJ2-3, with D perhaps TRBD2 (6 bases). Germline values: CDR1 DFQATT, CDR2 SNEGSKA (reference sequence). V shed 2 bases and J shed 2 bases, with 14 bases lying between them. The CDR3 runs to 15 residues. CDR3 in DNA: TGCAGTGCTAGATCTGCCGGGGGTTACACAGATACGCAGTATTTT. It specifies CSARSAGGYTDTQYF.

This clonotype occurred a few times. The chain has TRBV5-1 and TRBJ2-1; maybe TRBD2 (8 bases). This CDR3 contains 14 residues. Germline V gene data show CDR1 as SGHRS and CDR2 as YFSETQ. V shed 5 bases and J shed 6 bases, with 15 bases lying between them. CDR3 amino acids: CASSREGAGNEQFF. The DNA for the CDR3 is TGCGCCAGCAGTCGGGAGGGGGCTGGCAATGAGCAGTTCTTC.

V usage is TRBV5-1 and J usage is TRBJ2-4, with D possibly TRBD1 on 6 matching bases. Germline assignment: CDR1 SGHRS and CDR2 YFSETQ. This CDR3 has 14 amino acids. V lost 1 base and J 5 bases, leaving 10 bases between the germline ends. CDR3: CASSLLGGENIQYF. The CDR3 bases are TGCGCCAGCAGCTTGCTAGGGGGAGAAAACATTCAGTACTTC.

The rearrangement uses TRBV29-1 and TRBJ2-7, with 8 bases lining up with TRBD1. CDR3 size: 13 residues. V lost 4 bases, J lost 1 base, and 3 bases stayed unmatched. Germline V gene sequence: CDR1 SQVTM, CDR2 ANQGSEA. CDR3 loop: CSVAGQASYEQYF. In nucleotides, the CDR3 is TGCAGCGTTGCGGGACAGGCTTCCTACGAGCAGTACTTC.

Remarks on this clonotype: This may be a read error: a much more frequent sequence differs by one nucleotide. V gene TRBV10-3 combines with J gene TRBJ2-7; possible D gene TRBD2, 5 bases. The V end was cut by 6 bases, the J end by 4 bases, with 16 bases between. CDR3 length: 14 residues. The germline V gene has CDR1 ENHRY and CDR2 SYGVKD. The CDR3 region has the DNA TGTGCCATCAGGGAGGCCCTACGGGTTTACGAGCAGTACTTC. Residues: CAIREALRVYEQYF.

The chain joins TRBV2 to TRBJ2-7; 7 bases are a match to TRBD1. CDR3 size: 14 residues. V lost 9 bases and J lost 3; bases outside the gene matches: 11. Germline CDR1 reads SNHLY; CDR2 reads FYNNEI. CDR3 sequence reads: CASTGTANYYEQYF. The CDR3 DNA is TGTGCCAGTACGGGGACAGCAAATTACTACGAGCAGTACTTC.

The table lists this clonotype with a few counts. CDR3 DNA sequence: TGTGCCAGCAGCTTACTTTCCCAGCCGAATGAGCAGTTCTTC. Translating it yields CASSLLSQPNEQFF. The chain employs TRBV7-2 and TRBJ2-1; D remains unclear. The CDR3 is 14 residues long. From germline, CDR1 is SGHTA and CDR2 FQGNSA. Trimming took off 2 bases at V and 7 bases at J, with 12 bases between the two ends.

V and J are TRBV10-3 and TRBJ2-7; TRBD2 matches 8 bases. The CDR3 runs to 14 residues. From germline, CDR1 is ENHRY and CDR2 SYGVKD. V lost 6 bases, J lost 3 bases, and 7 bases stayed unmatched. CDR3 DNA sequence: TGTGCCATCAGCCCTAGCGGGTTTCGCTACGAGCAGTACTTC. Translating gives CAISPSGFRYEQYF.